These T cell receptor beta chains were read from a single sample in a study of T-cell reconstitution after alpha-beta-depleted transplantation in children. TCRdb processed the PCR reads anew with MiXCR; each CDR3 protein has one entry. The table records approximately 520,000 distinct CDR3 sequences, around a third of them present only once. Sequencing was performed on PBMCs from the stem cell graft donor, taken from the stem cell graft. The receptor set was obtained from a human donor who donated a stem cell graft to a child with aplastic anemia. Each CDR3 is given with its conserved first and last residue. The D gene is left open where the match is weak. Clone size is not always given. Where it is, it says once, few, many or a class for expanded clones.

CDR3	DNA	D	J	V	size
CASSSLGGEQFF	TGTGCCAGCAGCAGCCTTGGGGGTGAGCAGTTCTTC	.	TRBJ2-1	TRBV28	once
CSAMDSQLEEQFF	TGCAGTGCTATGGACTCCCAACTAGAGGAGCAGTTCTTC	.	TRBJ2-1	TRBV20-1	.
CASSFRGLAGDRAGELFF	TGTGCCAGCAGTTTCCGGGGACTAGCGGGAGATCGGGCTGGGGAGCTGTTTTTT	TRBD2	TRBJ2-2	TRBV12-3/TRBV12-4	.
CASSLVSQGDGYTF	TGTGCCAGCAGCTTAGTCTCACAGGGCGATGGCTACACCTTC	.	TRBJ1-2	TRBV7-9	.
CASRPQTSLTDTQYF	TGTGCCAGCAGACCCCAGACTAGTTTAACAGATACGCAGTATTTT	.	TRBJ2-3	TRBV7-2	.
CASSPGRLAGSLDTQYF	TGTGCCAGCTCACCAGGTCGGCTAGCGGGGAGCCTAGATACGCAGTATTTT	TRBD2	TRBJ2-3	TRBV18	few
CASSQTGGATNEKLFF	TGCGCCAGCAGTCAGACGGGCGGGGCAACTAATGAAAAACTGTTTTTT	.	TRBJ1-4	TRBV5-1	.
CASSRRDRGPPYGYTF	TGTGCCAGCAGCCGGCGGGACAGGGGGCCTCCCTATGGCTACACCTTC	TRBD1	TRBJ1-2	TRBV12-3/TRBV12-4	.
CASKGGSGETQYF	TGTGCCAGCAAAGGAGGGTCGGGCGAGACCCAGTACTTC	.	TRBJ2-5	TRBV7-2	few
CASSRGTAGGLEQYF	TGTGCCAGCAGCCGGGGCACAGCGGGAGGGCTCGAGCAGTACTTC	TRBD2	TRBJ2-7	TRBV7-2	.
CASSLVVSSYEQYF	TGCGCCAGCAGCTTGGTGGTGAGTTCGTACGAGCAGTACTTC	.	TRBJ2-7	TRBV5-1	few
CASSLELSLTSTDTQYF	TGTGCCAGCAGCTTAGAACTTTCCCTGACTAGCACAGATACGCAGTATTTT	.	TRBJ2-3	TRBV11-2	few
CASSRQVNQPQHF	TGTGCCAGCAGTCGACAGGTCAATCAGCCCCAGCATTTT	.	TRBJ1-5	TRBV12-3/TRBV12-4	few
CASSPARGGSNQPQHF	TGTGCCAGCTCACCTGCAAGGGGCGGAAGCAATCAGCCCCAGCATTTT	.	TRBJ1-5	TRBV18	.
CASSYSEDDNSPLHF	TGTGCCAGCAGTTACTCGGAGGACGATAATTCACCCCTCCACTTT	.	TRBJ1-6	TRBV6-5	many
CASSLDLVRTGELFF	TGTGCCAGCAGCTTAGACCTCGTAAGAACCGGGGAGCTGTTTTTT	.	TRBJ2-2	TRBV7-9	few
CASTHSNEQYF	TGTGCCAGCACGCATAGTAACGAGCAGTACTTC	.	TRBJ2-7	TRBV6-2/TRBV6-3	once
CASSSILAGRNEQFF	TGCGCCAGCAGCTCCATCCTAGCGGGTCGCAATGAGCAGTTCTTC	TRBD2	TRBJ2-1	TRBV5-1	few
CASSFEGGGAYEQYF	TGTGCCAGCAGTTTTGAGGGGGGAGGGGCCTACGAGCAGTACTTC	.	TRBJ2-7	TRBV12-3/TRBV12-4	.
CASSPAGSSNQPQHF	TGTGCCAGCTCACCAGCCGGGTCTAGCAATCAGCCCCAGCATTTT	.	TRBJ1-5	TRBV18	.
CASSLALGTSGYNEQFF	TGTGCCAGCAGCTTAGCCCTCGGGACTAGCGGTTACAATGAGCAGTTCTTC	TRBD2	TRBJ2-1	TRBV7-2	.
CSVDTSGNDEQFF	TGCAGCGTTGATACTAGCGGGAACGATGAGCAGTTCTTC	TRBD2	TRBJ2-1	TRBV29-1	few
CASSTLAMERTDTQYF	TGTGCCAGCAGTACCCTAGCGATGGAACGCACAGATACGCAGTATTTT	.	TRBJ2-3	TRBV6-2/TRBV6-3	once
CASSGGSSGANVLTF	TGTGCCAGCAGTGGGGGCTCCTCTGGGGCCAACGTCCTGACTTTC	.	TRBJ2-6	TRBV25-1	.
CASSEQQGAREKLFF	TGTGCCAGCAGTGAACAACAGGGGGCAAGGGAAAAACTGTTTTTT	TRBD1	TRBJ1-4	TRBV2	.
CASSPGQGDNQPQHF	TGTGCCAGCAGTCCGGGACAGGGGGACAATCAGCCCCAGCATTTT	TRBD1	TRBJ1-5	TRBV6-1	.
CSALTGASNEQFF	TGCAGTGCTCTAACCGGGGCCTCGAATGAGCAGTTCTTC	.	TRBJ2-1	TRBV20-1	.
CASRVTGGLTDTQYF	TGTGCCAGCAGGGTAACGGGAGGGCTCACAGATACGCAGTATTTT	TRBD2	TRBJ2-3	TRBV28	few
CSAQDRAGNSNQPQHF	TGCAGTGCTCAGGACAGGGCGGGGAATAGCAATCAGCCCCAGCATTTT	TRBD1	TRBJ1-5	TRBV20-1	.
CASSEAGTMGTEAFF	TGTGCCAGCAGTGAAGCGGGGACAATGGGGACTGAAGCTTTCTTT	.	TRBJ1-1	TRBV6-1	.
CATSDLSAQTSTDTQYF	TGTGCCACCAGTGATTTATCTGCCCAAACTAGCACAGATACGCAGTATTTT	.	TRBJ2-3	TRBV24-1	.
CASSEPQGPSYGYTF	TGTGCCAGCAGCGAACCCCAGGGACCTTCGTATGGCTACACCTTC	.	TRBJ1-2	TRBV25-1	once
CSARPPSGRGNEQFF	TGCAGTGCTAGACCCCCTAGCGGGAGAGGCAATGAGCAGTTCTTC	TRBD2	TRBJ2-1	TRBV20-1	.
CASSFGTSGFGTGELFF	TGTGCCAGCAGCTTTGGGACTAGCGGGTTTGGGACCGGGGAGCTGTTTTTT	TRBD2	TRBJ2-2	TRBV7-6	few
CATSRGRGPQETQYF	TGTGCCACCAGCAGGGGCAGGGGACCCCAAGAGACCCAGTACTTC	.	TRBJ2-5	TRBV15	.
CASSSTSGRYADTQYF	TGTGCCAGCAGCTCGACTAGCGGGCGTTACGCAGATACGCAGTATTTT	TRBD2	TRBJ2-3	TRBV5-4	.
CAISGGERELGEQFF	TGTGCCATCAGTGGGGGGGAGCGGGAGCTCGGTGAGCAGTTCTTC	TRBD2	TRBJ2-1	TRBV10-3	.
CASRFGGANTEAFF	TGTGCCAGCAGGTTTGGGGGCGCGAACACTGAAGCTTTCTTT	.	TRBJ1-1	TRBV7-2	.
CASSPQGAGIFGDTEAFF	TGTGCCAGCAGTCCCCAGGGGGCAGGCATTTTCGGGGACACTGAAGCTTTCTTT	TRBD1	TRBJ1-1	TRBV6-2/TRBV6-3	.
CASSEGKVVREKLFF	TGTGCCAGCAGCGAAGGCAAGGTAGTCAGAGAAAAACTGTTTTTT	.	TRBJ1-4	TRBV7-9	.
CASSTHRGLITGELFF	TGTGCCAGCAGTACTCACAGGGGGCTGATTACCGGGGAGCTGTTTTTT	TRBD1	TRBJ2-2	TRBV27	few
CSAVSHRGETQYF	TGCAGCGCCGTATCACACAGGGGAGAGACCCAGTACTTC	TRBD1	TRBJ2-5	TRBV29-1	few
CASSEHGTGTATYEQYF	TGTGCCAGCAGTGAACACGGGACCGGGACAGCAACCTACGAGCAGTACTTC	TRBD1	TRBJ2-7	TRBV6-1	.
CASRDRGRAFF	TGTGCCAGCCGAGACAGGGGTAGAGCTTTCTTT	TRBD1	TRBJ1-1	TRBV28	.
CSASLVSNYRLTDTQYF	TGCAGTGCTAGTCTCGTTTCGAACTACCGACTCACAGATACGCAGTATTTT	.	TRBJ2-3	TRBV20-1	.
CASSSGRIGTGSNEQYF	TGCGCCAGCAGCTCAGGAAGGATCGGGACAGGGTCCAACGAGCAGTACTTC	TRBD1	TRBJ2-7	TRBV4-3	.
CASSHPGADGYTF	TGCGCCAGCAGCCATCCGGGGGCCGACGGCTACACCTTC	.	TRBJ1-2	TRBV5-1	few
CASSQDSGEGLASYNEQFF	TGCGCCAGCAGCCAAGATTCTGGGGAGGGACTAGCCTCCTACAATGAGCAGTTCTTC	TRBD2	TRBJ2-1	TRBV4-3	.
CASSVGRTNTGELFF	TGTGCCAGCAGCGTAGGCAGGACGAACACCGGGGAGCTGTTTTTT	.	TRBJ2-2	TRBV9	.
CSAGQERLTDTQYF	TGCAGCGCCGGACAGGAACGCTTGACAGATACGCAGTATTTT	TRBD1	TRBJ2-3	TRBV29-1	few
CSVSRESFAGELFF	TGCAGCGTTTCCAGGGAATCCTTCGCCGGGGAGCTGTTTTTT	.	TRBJ2-2	TRBV29-1	few
CASSLHAGQGQFF	TGTGCCAGCAGCCTGCACGCGGGACAGGGGCAGTTCTTC	TRBD1	TRBJ2-1	TRBV11-3	.
CASSLGQGSSDEQFF	TGCGCCAGCAGCTTGGGGCAGGGAAGCTCAGATGAGCAGTTCTTC	.	TRBJ2-1	TRBV5-1	.